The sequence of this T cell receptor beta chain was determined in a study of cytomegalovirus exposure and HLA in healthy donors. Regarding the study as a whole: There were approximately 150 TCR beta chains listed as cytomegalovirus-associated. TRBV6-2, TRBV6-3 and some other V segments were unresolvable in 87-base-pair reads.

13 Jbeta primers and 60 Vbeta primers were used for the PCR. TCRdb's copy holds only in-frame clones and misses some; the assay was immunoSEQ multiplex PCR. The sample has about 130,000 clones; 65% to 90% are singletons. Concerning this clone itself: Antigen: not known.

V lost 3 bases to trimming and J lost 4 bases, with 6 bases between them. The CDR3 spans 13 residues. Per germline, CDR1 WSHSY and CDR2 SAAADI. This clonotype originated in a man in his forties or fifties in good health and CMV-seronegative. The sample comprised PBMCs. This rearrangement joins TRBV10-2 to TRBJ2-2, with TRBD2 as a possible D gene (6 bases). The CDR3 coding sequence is TGCGCCAGCAGTGACGGGGGCACCGGGGAGCTGTTTTTT. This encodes CASSDGGTGELFF.